A single sample gave rise to the 27 T cell receptor beta chains below, sequenced in a study of low-dose radiotherapy and immunotherapy resistance in tumors. The time point denotes: after trial treatment. This sample's treatment: LDRT plus nivolumab, ipilimumab, low-dose cyclophosphamide and aspirin (RACIN trial). Both TCRalpha and TCRbeta chains were reverse transcribed with V-gene-specific primers. TCR amplification ran approximately 22 PCR cycles using constant-region and V-primer adapter primers. TCRdb passed the reads through MiXCR, listing each CDR3 protein once. Altogether tens of thousands of distinct CDR3 sequences are present, under 20% being singletons, with the ten largest covering about 1.3%. Sequences were derived from PBMCs, sampled after low-dose radiotherapy plus immunotherapy. The receptors shown here come from a male donor with prostate cancer.

This clonotype appeared many times. The rearrangement joins TRBV20-1 to TRBJ2-7, with D unclear. CDR1 is DFQATT and CDR2 is SNEGSKA in the germline V gene (reference sequence). This CDR3 comprises 14 residues. V was shortened by 0 bases and J by 0 bases, with 9 bases between the two germline ends. The CDR3 nucleotides read TGCAGTGCTAGAGATATTGAACACTCCTACGAGCAGTACTTC. Encoded protein: CSARDIEHSYEQYF.

This clonotype was counted many times. The chain has TRBV6-2 or TRBV6-3 and TRBJ2-1, with a possible D match to TRBD1 (6 bases). Trimming removed 8 bases at V and 6 bases at J, with 17 bases between. The CDR3 consists of 14 residues. The germline V gene encodes CDR1 MNHEY and CDR2 SVGEGT. The CDR3: CASHIHLTGNEQFF. The DNA for the CDR3 is TGTGCCAGCCATATCCACTTGACAGGCAATGAGCAGTTCTTC.

The sample holds many counts of this clonotype. The chain combines TRBV5-1 with TRBJ2-3, with D possibly called TRBD1 or TRBD2 (5 bases each). V lost 0 bases and J lost 0, with 14 bases in between. The CDR3 consists of 17 residues. CDR1 SGHRS and CDR2 YFSETQ come from the germline V gene. CDR3 DNA sequence: TGCGCCAGCAGCTTGGAGGGACGGCCCTCTAGCACAGATACGCAGTATTTT. Its translation: CASSLEGRPSSTDTQYF.

The chain carries TRBV6-5 and TRBJ1-5; D might be TRBD1 (6 bases). Trimming cost V 6 bases and J 2 bases, with 11 bases left between them. The germline gives CDR1 MNHEY, CDR2 SVGAGI. This CDR3 is built from 14 residues. Here the CDR3 DNA reads TGTGCCAGCAGGGGGGCGGGGGGCAATCAGCCCCAGCATTTT. Protein sequence: CASRGAGGNQPQHF.

This clonotype showed up many times. This sequence joins TRBV28 and TRBJ2-5; D perhaps matches TRBD2 (5 bases). V was cut by 6 bases and J by 0 bases, with 23 bases left in between. Germline V lookup: CDR1 MDHEN, CDR2 SYDVKM. The CDR3 spans 18 residues. In nucleotides, the CDR3 is TGTGCCAGCAGCTTCAACCCTCTTATATCGGGGAACCAAGAGACCCAGTACTTC. Translation: CASSFNPLISGNQETQYF.

This clonotype was counted ten times or more. The chain joins TRBV5-6 to TRBJ2-1, with a weak D call TRBD2 (6 bases). CDR3 size: 13 residues. Germline CDR1 reads SGHDT; CDR2 reads YYEEEE. The V and J ends lost 1 base and 9 bases respectively, with 11 bases between them. Here the CDR3 reads CASSLPSVSEQFF. CDR3 sequence (DNA): TGTGCCAGCAGCTTGCCTAGCGTAAGTGAGCAGTTCTTC.

This clonotype has at least ten counts. J is TRBJ1-1 and V is TRBV6-5, with a weak D call TRBD1 (6 bases). Looked up from germline, CDR1 is MNHEY and CDR2 is SVGAGI. CDR3 length: 13 amino acids. The V end lost 6 bases, the J end lost 3 bases, and 11 bases lay between the germline ends. CDR3: CASRTGSYTEAFF. In nucleotides, the CDR3 is TGTGCCAGCAGAACAGGGTCGTACACTGAAGCTTTCTTT.

This clonotype was seen ten or more times. The gene calls are TRBV6-2 or TRBV6-3 and TRBJ2-1; 7 nucleotides agree with TRBD1. Germline V CDR1 and CDR2: MNHEY, SVGEGT. With V trimmed by 2 bases and J by 5 bases, 3 bases remained unmatched. The CDR3 contains 14 residues. The CDR3 bases are TGTGCCAGCAGTTACAGGGGGCTAAACAATGAGCAGTTCTTC. The encoded protein is CASSYRGLNNEQFF.

This clonotype has ten or more counts. The J gene is TRBJ2-1, the V gene TRBV23-1; a possible D gene is TRBD1 (5 bases). TRBV23-1 has ORF status, its function being uncertain. The CDR3 sequence is 12 residues long. The germline V and J ends were trimmed by 5 bases and 5 bases, with 7 bases remaining between them. The chain's CDR3 is CASSKTDNEQFF. CDR3 sequence (DNA): TGCGCCAGCAGTAAGACAGACAATGAGCAGTTCTTC.

This clonotype was seen ten or more times. The gene calls are TRBV4-2 and TRBJ2-5, with TRBD2 matching over 8 bases. The CDR3 runs to 17 residues. V trimming: 0 bases; J trimming: 2 bases; junction bases outside the gene matches: 8. Germline CDR1 and CDR2: LGHNA and YNFKEQ. CDR3 nucleotides: TGTGCCAGCAGCCAAGATGGTCTAGCGGGCGCTCAAGAGACCCAGTACTTC. It is translated as CASSQDGLAGAQETQYF.

This chain connects TRBV7-3 to TRBJ2-3; D possibly corresponds to TRBD2 (5 bases). V was cut by 3 bases and J by 1 base, with 8 bases left in between. Germline loops: CDR1 SGHTA, CDR2 FQGTGA. The CDR3 covers 14 residues. CDR3 loop: CASSFGAGTDTQYF. CDR3 nucleotides: TGTGCCAGCAGCTTCGGAGCGGGCACAGATACGCAGTATTTT.

This clonotype has ten or more counts. The rearrangement uses TRBV5-6 and TRBJ1-2, with 7 bases identical to TRBD1. The CDR3 loop spans 13 amino acids. Germline-derived CDR1 and CDR2 are SGHDT and YYEEEE. The junction had 8 bases not matched to a gene; V was cut back by 4 bases and J by 8 bases. The CDR3 here is CASSLRQGDGYTF. The CDR3, as DNA: TGTGCCAGCAGCCTCAGACAGGGTGACGGCTACACCTTC.

The table lists this clonotype with many counts. This sequence joins TRBV29-1 and TRBJ2-2, with D possibly being TRBD2 (6 bases). The CDR3 is made up of 14 amino acids. With 7 bases removed from V and 2 bases from J, the gap between germline ends came to 14 bases. Germline CDR1 and CDR2: SQVTM and ANQGSEA. The CDR3 DNA follows: TGCAGCGAGCTGGACGGGGGTAACACCGGGGAGCTGTTTTTT. Its translation is CSELDGGNTGELFF.

This clonotype has a count of ten or more. The CDR3 loop is CASTRLWQKNEQFF. CDR3 DNA: TGTGCCAGCACCAGACTATGGCAGAAGAATGAGCAGTTCTTC. The gene calls are TRBV21-1 and TRBJ2-1; TRBD2 is taken as the D call from the table, unchecked against the DNA. TRBV21-1 has pseudogene status. CDR3 length equals 14 residues.

In its sample, this clonotype was seen many times. The genes are TRBV6-8 and TRBJ2-1; 12 nucleotides align to TRBD2. The CDR3 spans 15 residues. Germline V lookup: CDR1 MNHGY, CDR2 SAAAGT. The V gene end was trimmed by 2 bases and the J gene end by 9 bases; junction bases not matched to a gene: 5. CDR3 DNA sequence: TGTGCCAGCAGTTACGAACTAGCGGGAGGAGTTGAGCAGTTCTTC. It is translated as CASSYELAGGVEQFF.

This clonotype has a handful of counts. This chain joins TRBV5-6 and TRBJ2-2; no reliable D call. The CDR3 is 15 amino acids. The V end lost 4 bases, the J end lost 1 base, and 11 bases lay between the germline ends. CDR1 is SGHDT, CDR2 YYEEEE, per germline. The CDR3 DNA reads as TGTGCCAGCAGCGCCCCGGACCTGAACACCGGGGAGCTGTTTTTT. As protein: CASSAPDLNTGELFF.

This clonotype was seen repeatedly, ten times or more. The chain links TRBV2 to TRBJ2-5; D unclear. CDR3 length: 13 amino acids. The germline V gene encodes CDR1 SNHLY and CDR2 FYNNEI. The V end lost 2 bases, the J end lost 7 bases, and 11 bases lay between the germline ends. The CDR3 sequence is CASSESQKGTQYF. CDR3 in DNA: TGTGCCAGCAGTGAAAGTCAAAAGGGGACCCAGTACTTC.

The chain has TRBV6-8 and TRBJ2-4, with D uncertain. The CDR3 contains 13 residues. Germline assignment: CDR1 MNHGY and CDR2 SAAAGT. The ends were cut back, 2 bases at V and 10 bases at J, with 12 bases in the middle. In nucleotides, the CDR3 is TGTGCCAGCAGTTACCCGCCTGGGCGTATTCAGTACTTC. Translation: CASSYPPGRIQYF.

The table lists this clonotype with many counts. The rearrangement links TRBV9 to TRBJ2-3, with 14 bases aligning to TRBD2. Trimming took 4 bases from V and 5 from J; bases not matched to a gene: 6. Germline V lookup: CDR1 SGDLS, CDR2 YYNGEE. This CDR3 is 16 amino acids long. CDR3 sequence: CASSPSGLAGGDTQYF. The CDR3 DNA is TGTGCCAGCAGCCCCTCCGGACTAGCGGGAGGAGATACGCAGTATTTT.

Note on this clonotype: With a far larger clone one base away, a read error is the likely cause. V and J are TRBV12-3 or TRBV12-4 and TRBJ2-4; D is ambiguous. CDR3 length: 16 amino acids. V was pared by 3 bases and J by 13 bases, with 25 bases between. The CDR3 DNA is TGTGCCAGCAGTTTTCATGTGGTCAACTCCTACAATGAGCAGTACTTC. It yields the protein CASSFHVVNSYNEQYF.

This chain links TRBV4-2 with TRBJ2-1, with 7 bases aligning to TRBD2. The CDR3 spans 16 residues. V lost 0 bases to trimming and J lost 4 bases; unmatched junction nucleotides: 6. Per the germline V gene, CDR1 is LGHNA and CDR2 is YNFKEQ. In DNA, the CDR3 is TGTGCCAGCAGCCAAGATACGGGGGGATGGTACAATGAGCAGTTCTTC. It is translated as CASSQDTGGWYNEQFF.

At least ten counts were recorded for this clonotype. The V gene is TRBV7-6, the J gene TRBJ2-6; D is possibly TRBD1 (6 bases). V lost 2 bases and J lost 3, with 11 bases in between. Germline lookup yields CDR1 SGHVS and CDR2 FNYEAQ. This CDR3 region has 16 residues. This chain's CDR3 is CASSLRQGIGANVLTF. As DNA, the CDR3 is TGTGCCAGCAGCTTACGGCAGGGGATTGGGGCCAACGTCCTGACTTTC. Full variable domain (rest looked up from reference TRBV7-6 and TRBJ2-6): GAGVSQSPRYKVTKRGQDVALRCDPISGHVSLYWYRQALGQGPEFLTYFNYEAQQDKSGLPNDRFSAERPEGSISTLTIQRTEQRDSAMYRCASSLRQGIGANVLTFGAGSRLTVL.

This clonotype has ten or more counts. The chain uses TRBV7-2 and TRBJ2-7, with unresolved D. This CDR3 contains 15 residues. Trimming left V 5 bases short and J 0 bases short, with 14 bases between. CDR1 is SGHTA and CDR2 is FQGNSA in the germline V gene. CDR3 amino acids: CASSPSLSTSYEQYF. Here the CDR3 DNA reads TGTGCCAGCAGCCCCTCCCTATCAACCTCCTACGAGCAGTACTTC. The full variable domain, in which reference TRBV7-2 and TRBJ2-7 provide the parts outside the CDR3, is GAGVSQSPSNKVTEKGKDVELRCDPISGHTALYWYRQSLGQGLEFLIYFQGNSAPDKSGLPSDRFSAERTGGSVSTLTIQRTQQEDSAVYLCASSPSLSTSYEQYFGPGTRLTVT.

The table lists this clonotype with many counts. The chain is built from TRBV4-1 and TRBJ2-1; 8 positions match TRBD1. This CDR3 spans 16 amino acids. V lost 1 base and J lost 2; bases outside the gene matches: 4. CDR1 is MGHRA and CDR2 is YSYEKL in the germline V gene. In nucleotides, the CDR3 is TGCGCCAGCAGCCAAGTTGCGACAGGGGCCTACAATGAGCAGTTCTTC. As protein: CASSQVATGAYNEQFF.

This clonotype was counted many times. The CDR3 DNA reads as TGTGCCAGCAGCTTACGGTTTCAACAAGACAGGGGGCGAAGTGACACCATATATTTT. Translating gives CASSLRFQQDRGRSDTIYF. V usage is TRBV7-2 and J usage is TRBJ1-3; 10 nucleotides agree with TRBD1. This CDR3 spans 19 amino acids. Germline V gene lookup returns CDR1 SGHTA and CDR2 FQGNSA. The J segment lost 8 bases and the V segment lost 2 bases, leaving 18 bases of the junction unmatched. The whole variable domain, filled in from reference TRBV7-2 and TRBJ1-3, reads GAGVSQSPSNKVTEKGKDVELRCDPISGHTALYWYRQSLGQGLEFLIYFQGNSAPDKSGLPSDRFSAERTGGSVSTLTIQRTQQEDSAVYLCASSLRFQQDRGRSDTIYFGEGSWLTVV.

Notes on this clonotype: Given a far larger clone just one base away, this is likely a sequencing read error. The rearrangement uses TRBV27 and TRBJ2-1; D not certain. The CDR3 spans 12 residues. V lost 4 bases, J lost 10 bases, and 11 bases lay in between. Per the germline V gene, CDR1 is MNHEY and CDR2 is SMNVEV (reference sequence). CDR3 DNA sequence: TGTGCCAGCAGTTCCCGTTCATGGGAGCAGTTCTTC. Its protein product is CASSSRSWEQFF.

The sample holds many counts of this clonotype. The rearrangement uses TRBV7-9 and TRBJ2-1; unclear D gene. This CDR3 has 15 residues. CDR1 is SEHNR and CDR2 is FQNEAQ in the germline V gene (reference sequence). The V end lost 1 base, the J end lost 2 bases, and 9 bases lay between the germline ends. Written as DNA, the CDR3 is TGTGCCAGCAGCTTAGGCGCTTCTACCTACAATGAGCAGTTCTTC. Residues: CASSLGASTYNEQFF.